These 18 T cell receptor beta chains came from one sample sequenced in a study of OX40 agonist ivuxolimab in advanced cancers. This table comes from immunoSEQ multiplex PCR, and its TCRdb copy is limited to in-frame clones, with some not included. This table has roughly 80,000 clones, approximately 85% appearing once. The sequences come from CD4+ or CD8+ T cells sorted from blood, collected in a trial of the OX40 agonist ivuxolimab. The receptors originated from an adult with an advanced solid tumor such as melanoma, head and neck, liver or kidney cancer.

V gene TRBV9 combines with J gene TRBJ2-5, with 7 bases lining up with TRBD2. CDR1 is SGDLS and CDR2 is YYNGEE in the germline V gene. V trimming: 5 bases; J trimming: 4 bases; junction bases outside the gene matches: 5. The CDR3 runs to 13 residues. The CDR3 reads CASSSTSVETQYF. CDR3 nucleotides: TGTGCCAGCAGTAGTACTAGCGTAGAGACCCAGTACTTC.

This chain connects TRBV29-1 to TRBJ1-1; D may be TRBD1 (5 bases). V lost 1 base and J lost 5, with 14 bases in between. The CDR3 consists of 14 residues. The germline V gene has CDR1 SQVTM and CDR2 ANQGSEA. The CDR3 bases are TGCAGCGTTGAAGGGCAGGGTGGGAGTACTGAAGCTTTCTTT. It is translated as CSVEGQGGSTEAFF.

V gene TRBV7-2 combines with J gene TRBJ2-5; no firm D call. This CDR3 is built from 13 residues. Trimming took off 1 base at V and 5 bases at J, with 8 bases between the two ends. The germline gives CDR1 SGHTA, CDR2 FQGNSA. CDR3 residues: CASSLVLMETQYF. The CDR3 region has the DNA TGTGCCAGCAGCTTAGTTCTCATGGAGACCCAGTACTTC.

The rearrangement links TRBV7-2 to TRBJ1-2, with D unresolved. This CDR3 region has 15 residues. The V gene lost 5 bases and the J gene lost 9 bases, with 22 bases spanning the gap. Germline V CDR1 and CDR2: SGHTA, FQGNSA. CDR3 bases: TGTGCCAGCAGCCCCGGGAGTACCCTAGGAGGGAGCTACACCTTC. Protein: CASSPGSTLGGSYTF.

The gene calls are TRBV4-1 and TRBJ1-2; D is ambiguous. Deletions cut 3 bases from V and 8 bases from J, with 13 bases between. This CDR3 has 13 residues. Germline CDR1 is MGHRA and CDR2 is YSYEKL. The CDR3 nucleotides read TGCGCCAGCAGCCAGACCGGTAACTCGGGCTACACCTTC. Translation: CASSQTGNSGYTF.

The chain has TRBV4-2 and TRBJ2-3, with D perhaps TRBD1 or TRBD2 (5 bases each). Per germline, CDR1 LGHNA and CDR2 YNFKEQ. The V end lost 5 bases, the J end lost 4 bases, and 19 bases lay between the germline ends. CDR3 length equals 16 residues. The CDR3 spells CASSRDPGKQADTQYF. CDR3 bases: TGTGCCAGCAGCAGGGACCCGGGAAAACAGGCAGATACGCAGTATTTT.

J is TRBJ2-7 and V is TRBV21-1; the table's TRBD1 call for D was not verified on the DNA. TRBV21-1 is termed a pseudogene. CDR3 length: 15 residues. The CDR3 loop reads CASSKEARLAYEQYF. CDR3 in DNA: TGTGCCAGCAGCAAAGAAGCCAGGTTAGCCTACGAGCAGTACTTC.

The V gene is TRBV5-1, the J gene TRBJ1-3; 10 bases match TRBD1. The CDR3 totals 16 residues. Germline CDR1 is SGHRS and CDR2 is YFSETQ. The J segment lost 3 bases and the V segment lost 4 bases, leaving 7 bases of the junction unmatched. The CDR3 is CASSPGDRGFGNTIYF. The CDR3 nucleotides read TGCGCCAGCAGCCCGGGGGACAGGGGCTTTGGAAACACCATATATTTT.

The genes are TRBV6-5 and TRBJ2-1; no definite D call. This CDR3 has 11 amino acids. V shed 5 bases and J shed 7 bases, with 6 bases lying between them. The V gene's germline CDR1 is MNHEY and CDR2 SVGAGI. CDR3 amino acids: CASSVVNEQFF. The CDR3 DNA sequence: TGTGCCAGCAGTGTAGTGAATGAGCAGTTCTTC.

The chain recombines TRBV4-3 with TRBJ1-2; tentatively, D is TRBD1 (5 bases). The germline CDR1 and CDR2 sequences are LGHNA and YSLEER. This CDR3 has 18 amino acids. V was pared by 0 bases and J by 4 bases, with 21 bases between. The DNA of the CDR3 is TGCGCCAGCAGCCAAGAAAGTGTTGGGGCCGGGGGTTCCTATGGCTACACCTTC. Translation gives CASSQESVGAGGSYGYTF.

The table lists this clone with a few counts. The V and J genes are TRBV5-4 and TRBJ1-1, with D unclear. Per the germline V gene, CDR1 is SGHNT and CDR2 is YYREEE (reference sequence). The V and J ends lost 4 bases and 3 bases respectively, with 10 bases between them. The CDR3 totals 13 residues. CDR3 region: CASSRGLDTEAFF. In DNA, the CDR3 is TGTGCCAGCAGCCGCGGGCTGGACACTGAAGCTTTCTTT. Full variable domain (outside the CDR3, taken from reference TRBV5-4 and TRBJ1-1): ETGVTQSPTHLIKTRGQQVTLRCSSQSGHNTVSWYQQALGQGPQFIFQYYREEENGRGNFPPRFSGLQFPNYSSELNVNALELDDSALYLCASSRGLDTEAFFGQGTRLTVV.

The chain links TRBV2 to TRBJ1-2; unclear D gene. Germline assignment: CDR1 SNHLY and CDR2 FYNNEI. This CDR3 has 13 amino acids. Trimming took off 4 bases at V and 4 bases at J, with 10 bases between the two ends. In nucleotides, the CDR3 is TGTGCCAGCAGTGCCCGGGCGACCTATGGCTACACCTTC. This codes for CASSARATYGYTF.

The rearrangement joins TRBV19 to TRBJ1-1; no definite D call. CDR1 and CDR2 from the germline V gene are LNHDA and SQIVND (reference sequence). The germline V and J ends were trimmed by 4 bases and 1 base, with 7 bases remaining between them. The CDR3 sequence is 13 residues long. The CDR3 spells CASSTNWNTEAFF. In DNA form, the CDR3 reads TGTGCCAGTAGTACCAACTGGAACACTGAAGCTTTCTTT.

This rearrangement joins TRBV27 to TRBJ1-5; TRBD1 agrees at 8 bases. Germline V gives CDR1 MNHEY, CDR2 SMNVEV (reference sequence). V shed 6 bases and J 4 bases; nucleotides not matched to a gene: 2. CDR3 length: 13 residues. The CDR3 loop is CASRRTGNQPQHF. CDR3 bases: TGTGCCAGCAGAAGGACAGGGAATCAGCCCCAGCATTTT.

This clone was seen only once. The rearrangement uses TRBV6-6 and TRBJ2-1, with D unclear. Trimming removed 8 bases from V and 2 bases from J, with 13 bases in between. The CDR3 is 14 amino acids. The germline CDR1 and CDR2 sequences are MNHNY and SVGAGI (reference sequence). CDR3 loop: CASDLDRAYNEQFF. The CDR3 DNA follows: TGTGCCAGCGATTTAGACCGTGCCTACAATGAGCAGTTCTTC.

This clone was seen just once. V and J are TRBV10-3 and TRBJ2-1; D possibly corresponds to TRBD2 (6 bases). From germline, CDR1 is ENHRY and CDR2 SYGVKD. This CDR3 is built from 14 residues. The V end was cut by 6 bases, the J end by 3 bases, with 12 bases between. The CDR3 nucleotides read TGTGCCATCAGCCGGACTAAGGACTACAATGAGCAGTTCTTC. Translation gives CAISRTKDYNEQFF.

Remarks on this clone: The junction does not match germline at one end; this may be a read error. This chain connects TRBV9 to TRBJ2-2; D remains unclear. CDR3 length: 15 amino acids. Germline lookup yields CDR1 SGDLS and CDR2 YYNGEE. The CDR3 loop is CTSSIRASNTGELFF. The CDR3 region has the DNA TGTACCAGCAGCATCCGGGCCTCGAACACCGGGGAGCTGTTTTTT.

This chain links TRBV4-2 with TRBJ1-4, with D unclear. The CDR3 spans 15 residues. Germline CDR1 is LGHNA and CDR2 is YNFKEQ. V gave up 3 bases and J gave up 8 bases, with 16 bases separating them. The CDR3 is CASSQDWRAGEKLFF. The CDR3 coding sequence is TGTGCCAGCAGCCAGGACTGGAGGGCGGGGGAAAAACTGTTTTTT.